The 28 T cell receptor beta chains given below trace back to one sample, sequenced in a study of graft-versus-host responses after intestinal transplantation. No antigens are known for them. Sequenced by immunoSEQ multiplex PCR; TCRdb stores in-frame clones only, minus some. The sample consists of about 71,000 clones, about 90% of them appearing once. Here the sequenced sample was unstimulated CD8+ T cells sorted from spleen or lymph node cells, taken before intestinal transplant. The receptors come from a human donor who received an intestinal transplant.

The chain uses TRBV13 and TRBJ1-1; unclear D gene. Germline-derived CDR1 and CDR2 are PRHDT and FYEKMQ (reference sequence). The CDR3 runs to 13 residues. The V end lost 2 bases, the J end lost 3 bases, and 7 bases lay between the germline ends. As DNA, the CDR3 is TGTGCCAGCAGCTTACAATCCCACACTGAAGCTTTCTTT. Amino acid sequence: CASSLQSHTEAFF.

The chain uses TRBV6-1 and TRBJ2-3, with D hard to call. The CDR3 extends over 16 amino acids. In germline, CDR1 is MNHNS, CDR2 SASEGT. Trimming pared 2 bases from V and 0 bases from J, leaving 12 bases between. The CDR3 loop is CASSEWSPASTDTQYF. Written as DNA, the CDR3 is TGTGCCAGCAGTGAATGGAGTCCAGCGAGCACAGATACGCAGTATTTT.

Note on this clone: The junction does not match germline at one end; this may be a read error. The V call is TRBV7-8, the J call TRBJ1-1; TRBD1 is a possible D gene (5 bases). The germline V gene has CDR1 SGHVS and CDR2 FQNEAQ. The CDR3 has 15 amino acids. The CDR3 sequence: CASSLAPITGDEAFF. The CDR3 bases are TGTGCCAGCAGCCTAGCTCCAATTACAGGAGATGAAGCTTTCTTT. Filled out from reference TRBV7-8 and TRBJ1-1, the complete variable domain reads GAGVSQSPRYKVAKRGQDVALRCDPISGHVSLFWYQQALGQGPEFLTYFQNEAQLDKSGLPSDRFFAERPEGSVSTLKIQRTQQEDSAVYLCASSLAPITGDEAFFGQGTRLTVV.

The gene calls are TRBV7-9 and TRBJ2-7, with TRBD1 identical over 7 bases. The CDR3 extends over 14 amino acids. In germline, CDR1 is SEHNR, CDR2 FQNEAQ (reference sequence). The junction had 8 bases not matched to a gene; V was cut back by 4 bases and J by 5 bases. The chain's CDR3 is CASSSRATGDEQYF. The CDR3 DNA sequence: TGTGCCAGCAGCTCGAGAGCCACAGGGGACGAGCAGTACTTC.

The rearrangement joins TRBV7-9 to TRBJ1-1; D unclear. The V and J ends lost 8 bases and 7 bases respectively, with 14 bases between them. Germline V gene lookup returns CDR1 SEHNR and CDR2 FQNEAQ (reference sequence). The CDR3 totals 12 residues. CDR3 DNA sequence: TGTGCCAGCGCTACGTCGGGAATTGAAGCTTTCTTT. This codes for CASATSGIEAFF.

The rearrangement links TRBV5-6 to TRBJ1-6, with a tentative D call TRBD1 (6 bases). Germline CDR1 reads SGHDT; CDR2 reads YYEEEE. This CDR3 comprises 15 residues. Between the trimmed V and J ends, which lost 5 bases and 4 bases, there was a span of 13 bases. The CDR3 nucleotides read TGTGCCAGCAGTTCCGGGACACCGTATAATTCACCCCTCCACTTT. The encoded protein is CASSSGTPYNSPLHF.

Remarks on this clone: At one of its ends the junction is not consistent with the germline gene, which may arise from a read error. This rearrangement joins TRBV6-5 to TRBJ1-6, with D tentatively TRBD1 (5 bases). Germline V gives CDR1 MNHEY, CDR2 SVGAGI. The CDR3 is made up of 15 amino acids. The CDR3 DNA reads TGTGCCACCAGTTACCGGGGGTTAGGTAATTCACCCCTCCACTTT. Encoded protein: CATSYRGLGNSPLHF.

The V and J genes are TRBV9 and TRBJ2-7, with 11 bases that match TRBD1. Looked up from germline, CDR1 is SGDLS and CDR2 is YYNGEE. This CDR3 has 13 residues. V was pared by 6 bases and J by 6 bases, with 5 bases of the junction left unmatched. For the CDR3, the DNA is TGTGCCAGCACCCCCGGGACAGGGGGCGAGCAGTACTTC. Protein sequence: CASTPGTGGEQYF.

The genes are TRBV7-6 and TRBJ2-7; 7 positions agree with TRBD1. Looked up from germline, CDR1 is SGHVS and CDR2 is FNYEAQ. The CDR3 loop spans 14 amino acids. V gave up 1 base and J gave up 5 bases; unmatched junction bases: 5. The CDR3 loop is CASSLGGGLDEQYF. The CDR3 DNA is TGTGCCAGCAGCTTAGGAGGGGGCCTCGACGAGCAGTACTTC.

The chain employs TRBV2 and TRBJ2-1; D possibly corresponds to TRBD2 (5 bases). Germline V gene sequence: CDR1 SNHLY, CDR2 FYNNEI. The length of the CDR3 is 11 residues. Trimming stripped 5 bases from V and 8 bases from J, with 7 bases between. The CDR3 is CASSPGDEQFF. Written as DNA, the CDR3 is TGTGCCAGCAGTCCCGGGGATGAGCAGTTCTTC.

The chain uses TRBV9 and TRBJ2-5, with D possibly matching TRBD1 (6 bases). V shed 0 bases and J shed 1 base, with 10 bases lying between them. The V gene's germline CDR1 is SGDLS and CDR2 YYNGEE. This CDR3 has 15 residues. As DNA, the CDR3 is TGTGCCAGCAGCGTAGCGGACAGCCCCCAAGAGACCCAGTACTTC. This codes for CASSVADSPQETQYF.

The chain joins TRBV19 to TRBJ2-7; 11 nucleotides align to TRBD1. CDR1 and CDR2 (germline): LNHDA, SQIVND (reference sequence). V was pared by 3 bases and J by 5 bases, with 3 bases of the junction left unmatched. The CDR3 contains 14 residues. CDR3 nucleotides: TGTGCCAGTAGTATGGGACAGGGGGTGGACGAGCAGTACTTC. Translating it yields CASSMGQGVDEQYF.

The genes are TRBV7-9 and TRBJ2-5; D perhaps matches TRBD1 (5 bases). CDR1 is SEHNR, CDR2 FQNEAQ, per germline (reference sequence). Trimming stripped 5 bases from V and 5 bases from J, with 12 bases between. CDR3 size: 13 residues. CDR3 amino acids: CASSPPRVETQYF. CDR3 DNA: TGTGCCAGCAGCCCCCCCAGGGTGGAGACCCAGTACTTC.

This sequence joins TRBV4-1 and TRBJ1-5; a possible D gene is TRBD1 (5 bases). V was pared by 3 bases and J by 11 bases, with 29 bases between. This CDR3 is 18 amino acids long. Per germline, CDR1 MGHRA and CDR2 YSYEKL. In DNA, the CDR3 is TGCGCCAGCAGCCACCGTTCTTACGGGGGACGGACACAATCGGCCCAGCATTTT. Protein product: CASSHRSYGGRTQSAQHF.

CDR3 in amino acids: CASSIGIAGPNQPQHF. In DNA, the CDR3 is TGTGCCAGTAGTATAGGCATCGCAGGGCCCAATCAGCCCCAGCATTTT. The chain is built from TRBV19 and TRBJ1-5, with D tentatively TRBD1 (5 bases). Germline assignment: CDR1 LNHDA and CDR2 SQIVND (reference sequence). This CDR3 region has 16 residues. V lost 1 base to trimming and J lost 3 bases, with 13 bases between them.

The CDR3 spells CASSTLLAEYNEQFF. The CDR3 bases are TGTGCCAGCAGTACGCTACTAGCGGAATACAATGAGCAGTTCTTC. The V and J genes are TRBV6-5 and TRBJ2-1; TRBD2 aligns across 8 bases. Trimming at V came to 5 bases and at J to 4 bases, leaving 7 bases not matched to a gene. This CDR3 contains 15 residues. Germline CDR1 MNHEY, CDR2 SVGAGI.

The chain joins TRBV9 to TRBJ2-5, with TRBD1 matching over 8 bases. The tail of the sequence fits TRBJ2-7 better, so the J call may be wrong. Germline V lookup: CDR1 SGDLS, CDR2 YYNGEE. There are 16 residues in the CDR3. The CDR3 sequence is CASSVGGTGGIGEQYF. CDR3 DNA: TGTGCCAGCAGCGTAGGGGGGACAGGAGGAATCGGCGAGCAGTACTTC.

Concerning this clone itself: Sequence at one end of the junction differs from germline and may be a read error. This chain joins TRBV7-7 and TRBJ2-5, with D possibly being TRBD2 (5 bases). In germline, CDR1 is SSHAT, CDR2 FNYEAQ (reference sequence). The CDR3 loop spans 16 amino acids. The CDR3 coding sequence is TGTGCTAGCAGCGCACGACTGGCTGTTCGGGGTGAGACCCAGTACTTC. Residues: CASSARLAVRGETQYF.

This clone appeared once. The V gene is TRBV10-3, the J gene TRBJ2-7, with TRBD1 matching over 8 bases. V dropped 5 bases and J dropped 7; count of bases not matched to a gene: 10. CDR3 size: 14 residues. Germline CDR1 is ENHRY and CDR2 is SYGVKD. DNA of the CDR3: TGTGCCATCAGTACTGGACAGGGCCCTGGAGAGCAGTACTTC. It encodes CAISTGQGPGEQYF.

The chain uses TRBV19 and TRBJ2-7; 7 nucleotides align to TRBD2. Looked up from germline, CDR1 is LNHDA and CDR2 is SQIVND (reference sequence). The ends lost 3 bases at V and 1 base at J; junction bases unmatched: 6. CDR3 size: 15 residues. The CDR3 reads CASSMALGGSYEQYF. CDR3 nucleotide sequence: TGTGCCAGTAGTATGGCTCTGGGGGGGTCCTACGAGCAGTACTTC.

The J gene is TRBJ1-1, the V gene TRBV12-5, with 9 bases aligning to TRBD1. In germline, CDR1 is LGHNT, CDR2 FRNRAP. The CDR3 is 15 residues long. J lost 5 bases, V lost 6 bases, and 10 bases had no gene match. CDR3 in amino acids: CASGTGTGPGTEAFF. The DNA for the CDR3 is TGTGCTAGTGGAACCGGGACAGGGCCTGGGACTGAAGCTTTCTTT.

The CDR3 is CASKESGQFYGYTF. The CDR3 bases are TGTGCCAGCAAAGAGTCGGGACAATTCTATGGCTACACCTTC. The gene calls are TRBV27 and TRBJ1-2; tentatively, D is TRBD1 (6 bases). CDR3 size: 14 residues. Trimming shortened V by 7 bases and J by 4 bases, and 16 bases separated the two germline ends. Germline V CDR1 and CDR2: MNHEY, SMNVEV (reference sequence).

The chain is built from TRBV27 and TRBJ1-5; the D is unclear. The germline V gene encodes CDR1 MNHEY and CDR2 SMNVEV (reference sequence). The CDR3 is 14 residues long. Trimming took 3 bases from V and 6 from J, leaving 12 bases between them. The chain's CDR3 is CASSFLPPTQPQHF. CDR3 coding DNA: TGTGCCAGCAGTTTTCTCCCCCCTACTCAGCCCCAGCATTTT.

The genes are TRBV13 and TRBJ2-3; maybe TRBD1 (5 bases). The V gene lost 5 bases and the J gene lost 2 bases, with 14 bases spanning the gap. The CDR3 contains 15 residues. Germline lookup yields CDR1 PRHDT and CDR2 FYEKMQ (reference sequence). CDR3 loop: CASSHTRADTDTQYF. As DNA, the CDR3 is TGTGCCAGCAGCCACACCAGGGCAGACACAGATACGCAGTATTTT.

V is TRBV7-9 and J is TRBJ1-1; possibly TRBD1 for D (6 bases). V lost 0 bases and J lost 1, with 9 bases in between. Germline V gene data show CDR1 as SEHNR and CDR2 as FQNEAQ (reference sequence). The length of the CDR3 is 15 residues. CDR3 DNA: TGTGCCAGCAGCTTAGCGGACAGTTCGAACACTGAAGCTTTCTTT. This translates into CASSLADSSNTEAFF.

The chain employs TRBV11-2 and TRBJ2-1; TRBD1 matches at 8 bases. Germline V gene lookup returns CDR1 SGHAT and CDR2 FQNNGV. The CDR3 runs to 12 residues. With V trimmed by 8 bases and J by 7 bases, 4 bases remained unmatched. CDR3 in amino acids: CASGTGWNEQFF. CDR3 nucleotide sequence: TGTGCCAGCGGGACAGGATGGAATGAGCAGTTCTTC.

The CDR3 here is CASSTGQGGNQPQHF. The CDR3 nucleotides read TGTGCCAGCAGCACGGGACAGGGAGGCAATCAGCCCCAGCATTTT. This rearrangement joins TRBV11-2 to TRBJ1-5, with 9 positions matching TRBD1. The length of the CDR3 is 15 residues. CDR1 is SGHAT and CDR2 is FQNNGV in the germline V gene. The ends lost 5 bases at V and 2 bases at J; junction bases unmatched: 4.

A note on this clone: The sample carries other DNA sequences with the same CDR3. The V call is TRBV9, the J call TRBJ1-1; tentatively, D is TRBD1 (6 bases). From germline, CDR1 is SGDLS and CDR2 YYNGEE. V was cut by 0 bases and J by 5 bases, with 8 bases left in between. The CDR3 consists of 13 residues. The CDR3 region has the DNA TGTGCCAGCAGCGTAGAGGGGGGGACTGAAGCTTTCTTT. It translates to CASSVEGGTEAFF.